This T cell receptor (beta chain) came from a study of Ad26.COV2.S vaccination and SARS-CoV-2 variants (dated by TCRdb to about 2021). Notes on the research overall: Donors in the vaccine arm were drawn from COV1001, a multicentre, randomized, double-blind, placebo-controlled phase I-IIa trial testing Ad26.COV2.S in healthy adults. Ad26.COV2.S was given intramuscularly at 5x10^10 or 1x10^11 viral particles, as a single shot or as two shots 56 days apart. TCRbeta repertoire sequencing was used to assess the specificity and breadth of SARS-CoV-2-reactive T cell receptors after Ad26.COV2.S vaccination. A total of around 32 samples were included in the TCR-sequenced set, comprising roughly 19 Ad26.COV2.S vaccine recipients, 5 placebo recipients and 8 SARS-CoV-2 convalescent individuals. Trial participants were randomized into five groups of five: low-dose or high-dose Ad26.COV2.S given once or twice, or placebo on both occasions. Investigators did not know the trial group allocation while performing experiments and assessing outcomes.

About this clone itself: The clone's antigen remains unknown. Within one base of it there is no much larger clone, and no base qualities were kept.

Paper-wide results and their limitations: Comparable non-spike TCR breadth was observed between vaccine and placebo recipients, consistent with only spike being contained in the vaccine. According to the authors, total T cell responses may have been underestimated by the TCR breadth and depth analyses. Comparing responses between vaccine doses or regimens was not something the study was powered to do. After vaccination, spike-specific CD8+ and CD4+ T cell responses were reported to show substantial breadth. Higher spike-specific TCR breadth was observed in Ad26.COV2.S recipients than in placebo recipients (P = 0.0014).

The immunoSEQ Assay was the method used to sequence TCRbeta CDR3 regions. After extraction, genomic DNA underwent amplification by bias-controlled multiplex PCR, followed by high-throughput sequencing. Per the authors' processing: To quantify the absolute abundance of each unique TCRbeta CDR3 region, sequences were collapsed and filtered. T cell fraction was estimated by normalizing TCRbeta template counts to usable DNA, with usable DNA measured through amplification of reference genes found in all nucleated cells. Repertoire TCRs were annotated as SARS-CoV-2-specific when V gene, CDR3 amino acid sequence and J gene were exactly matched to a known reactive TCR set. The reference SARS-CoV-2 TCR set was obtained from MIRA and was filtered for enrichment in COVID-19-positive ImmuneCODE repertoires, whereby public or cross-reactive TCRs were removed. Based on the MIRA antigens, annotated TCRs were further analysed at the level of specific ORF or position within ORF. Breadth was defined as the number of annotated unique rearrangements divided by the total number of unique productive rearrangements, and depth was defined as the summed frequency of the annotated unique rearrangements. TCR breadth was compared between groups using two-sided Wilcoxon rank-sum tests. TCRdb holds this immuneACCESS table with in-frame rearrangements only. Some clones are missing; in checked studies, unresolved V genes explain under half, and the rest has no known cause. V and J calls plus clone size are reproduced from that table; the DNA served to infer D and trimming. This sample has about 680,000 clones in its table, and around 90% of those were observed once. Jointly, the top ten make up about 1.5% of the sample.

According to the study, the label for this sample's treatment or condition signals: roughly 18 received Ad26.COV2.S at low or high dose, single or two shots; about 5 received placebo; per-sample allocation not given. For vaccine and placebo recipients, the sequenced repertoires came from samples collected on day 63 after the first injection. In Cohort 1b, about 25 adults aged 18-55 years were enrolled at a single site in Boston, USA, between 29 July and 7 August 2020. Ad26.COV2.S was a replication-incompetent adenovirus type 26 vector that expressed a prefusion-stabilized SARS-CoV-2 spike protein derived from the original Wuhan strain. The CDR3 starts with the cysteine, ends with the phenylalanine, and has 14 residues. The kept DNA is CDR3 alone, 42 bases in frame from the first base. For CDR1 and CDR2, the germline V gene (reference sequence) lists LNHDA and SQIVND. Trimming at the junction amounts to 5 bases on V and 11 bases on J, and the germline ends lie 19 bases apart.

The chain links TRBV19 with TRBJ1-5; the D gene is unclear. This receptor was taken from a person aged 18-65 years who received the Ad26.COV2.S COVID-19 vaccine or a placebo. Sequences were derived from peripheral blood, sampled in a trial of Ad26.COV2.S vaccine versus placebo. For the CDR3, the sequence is CASSVGIQSRAQHF. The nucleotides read TGTGCCAGTAGTGTTGGGATCCAAAGCCGGGCCCAGCATTTT.